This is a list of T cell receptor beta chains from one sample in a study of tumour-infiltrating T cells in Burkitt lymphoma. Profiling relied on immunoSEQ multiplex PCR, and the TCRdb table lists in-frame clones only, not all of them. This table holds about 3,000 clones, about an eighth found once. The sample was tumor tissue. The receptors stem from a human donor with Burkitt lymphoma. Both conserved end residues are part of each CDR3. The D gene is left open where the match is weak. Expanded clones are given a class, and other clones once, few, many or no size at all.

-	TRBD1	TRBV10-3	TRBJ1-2	TGTGCCATTACCGACGACAGGGGAGGCTATGGCTACACCTTC	CAITDDRGGYGYTF
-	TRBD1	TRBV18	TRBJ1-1	TGTGCCAGCTCACCGCAGGGGGTTGCGAACACTGAAGCTTTCTTT	CASSPQGVANTEAFF
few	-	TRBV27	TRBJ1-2	TGTGCCAGCGCCGCCCTGGTCTCCTCATCTGGCTACACCTTC	CASAALVSSSGYTF
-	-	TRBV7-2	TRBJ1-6	TGTGCCAGCAGCTTAGTAGGCAGGGGAAATTCACCCCTCCACTTT	CASSLVGRGNSPLHF
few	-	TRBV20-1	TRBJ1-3	TGCAGTGCAAGAGGAAACACCATATATTTT	CSARGNTIYF
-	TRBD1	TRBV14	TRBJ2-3	TGTGCCAGCAGCCAAGATGACAGGGGGTACACAGATACGCAGTATTTT	CASSQDDRGYTDTQYF
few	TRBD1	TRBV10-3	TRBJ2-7	TGTGCCATCAGTATGACAGGGACCTACGAGCAGTACTTC	CAISMTGTYEQYF
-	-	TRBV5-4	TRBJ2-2	TGTGCCAGCAGTATGGGAAGGAGTCTCACCGGGGAGCTGTTTTTT	CASSMGRSLTGELFF
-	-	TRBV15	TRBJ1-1	TGTGCCACCAGCAGAGATCCTGGGGGGAGGGACGAAGCTTTCTTT	CATSRDPGGRDEAFF
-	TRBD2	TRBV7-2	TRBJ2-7	TGTGCCAGCAGCCCCGGGACTAGCGGGCTCTCCTACGAGCAGTACTTC	CASSPGTSGLSYEQYF
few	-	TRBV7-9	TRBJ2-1	TGTGCCAGCAGCTTAGATCCGGGAACTGAGCAGTTCTTC	CASSLDPGTEQFF
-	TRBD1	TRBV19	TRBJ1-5	TGTGCCAGTAGTATCCTGGACAGGGGTAGGTATCAGCCCCAGCATTTT	CASSILDRGRYQPQHF
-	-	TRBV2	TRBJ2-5	TGTGCCAGCGATACAGATTCCCCTCAAGAGACCCAGTACTTC	CASDTDSPQETQYF
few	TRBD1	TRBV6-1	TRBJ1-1	TGTGCCAGCACCGGGGGACAGGAAGCTTTCTTT	CASTGGQEAFF
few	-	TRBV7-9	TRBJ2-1	TGTGCCAGCAGCTTGAGCGGAAGCTCCTACAATGAGCAGTTCTTC	CASSLSGSSYNEQFF
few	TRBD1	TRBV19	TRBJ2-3	TGTGCCAGTAGTACCGTGGACAGGGTGGCTACGCAGTATTTT	CASSTVDRVATQYF
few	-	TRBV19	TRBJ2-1	TGTGCCAGTAGTATATACCCCACCTACAATGAGCAGTTCTTC	CASSIYPTYNEQFF
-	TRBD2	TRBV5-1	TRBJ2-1	TGCGCCAGCAGCTCCGGGGGGAACTACAATGAGCAGTTCTTC	CASSSGGNYNEQFF
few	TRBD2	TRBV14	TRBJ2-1	TGTGCCAGCAGCCCTAGAGCGGGGGCCAACTACAATGAGCAGTTCTTC	CASSPRAGANYNEQFF
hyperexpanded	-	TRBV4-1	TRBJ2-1	TGCGCCAGCAGCCAAGAACCGGGATCGGCCGTCTACAATGAGCAGTTCTTC	CASSQEPGSAVYNEQFF
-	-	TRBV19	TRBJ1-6	TGTGCCAGTAGTATGGGCGGATCAAATTCACCCCTCCACTTT	CASSMGGSNSPLHF
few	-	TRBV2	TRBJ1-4	TGTGCCAGCAGTGTTACAGGGAGAGAAAAACTGTTTTTT	CASSVTGREKLFF
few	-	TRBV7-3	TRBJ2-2	TGTGCCAGCAGCCCTGGGGGAATTACCACCGGGGAGCTGTTTTTT	CASSPGGITTGELFF
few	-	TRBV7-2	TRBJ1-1	TGTGCCAGCAGCTTAGATGCAGGGAGAGCTGAAGCTTTCTTT	CASSLDAGRAEAFF
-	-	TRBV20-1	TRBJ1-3	TGCAGTGTACGGGTCCAGGACACCATATATTTT	CSVRVQDTIYF
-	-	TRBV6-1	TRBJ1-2	TGTGCCAGCAGCCCTCCGGGACTCACCTATGGCTACACCTTC	CASSPPGLTYGYTF
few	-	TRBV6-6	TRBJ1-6	TGTGCCAGCAGGCCCTTTGGTGGGCTTGATAATTCACCCCTCCACTTT	CASRPFGGLDNSPLHF
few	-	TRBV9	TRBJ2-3	TGTGCCAGCAGCGTAGGGAACCCCTCGAGCACAGATACGCAGTATTTT	CASSVGNPSSTDTQYF
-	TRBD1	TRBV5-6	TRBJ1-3	TGTGCCAGCAGTCTTACAGGGGGCTCTGGAAACACCATATATTTT	CASSLTGGSGNTIYF
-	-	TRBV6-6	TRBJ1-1	TGTGCCAGCAGTTGGGGGGCCCAGAACACTGAAGCTTTCTTT	CASSWGAQNTEAFF
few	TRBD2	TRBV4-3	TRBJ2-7	TGCGCCAGCAGCCAAGGGACCGGGACTAGTCACGAGCAGTACTTC	CASSQGTGTSHEQYF
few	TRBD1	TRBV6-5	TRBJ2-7	TGTGCCAGCAGTTACGTCAGGGGGCTTCGCTACGAGCAGTACTTC	CASSYVRGLRYEQYF
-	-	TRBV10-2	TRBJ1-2	TGCGCCAGCAGTGAGTTGCAGGGGTTACACTATGGCTACACCTTC	CASSELQGLHYGYTF
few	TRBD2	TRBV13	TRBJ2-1	TGTGCCAGCAGCTCCGCGGAGCGGGGGGCGCTGGGTGAGCAGTTCTTC	CASSSAERGALGEQFF
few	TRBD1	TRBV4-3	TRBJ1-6	TGCGCCAGCAGCCAAGACCCCCCTGGGACAGGGCGAAATTCACCCCTCCACTTT	CASSQDPPGTGRNSPLHF
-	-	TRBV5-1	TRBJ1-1	TGCGCCAGCAGCTTGGCAGTCCCCAGGGCCGGGGCTGAAGCTTTCTTT	CASSLAVPRAGAEAFF
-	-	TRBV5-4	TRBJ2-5	TGTGCCAGCAGTCTTACTACGCAAGAGACCCAGTACTTC	CASSLTTQETQYF
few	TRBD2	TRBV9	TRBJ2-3	TGTGCCAGCAGCTTCTCTAGCGGGGGCACAGATACGCAGTATTTT	CASSFSSGGTDTQYF
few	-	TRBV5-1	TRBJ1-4	TGCGCCAGCAGCTTGGGGTCTCGAGGGGAGAAACTGTTTTTT	CASSLGSRGEKLFF
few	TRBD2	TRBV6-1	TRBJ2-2	TGTGCCAGCGGCGGGACTAGCTACCCCGGGGAGCTGTTTTTT	CASGGTSYPGELFF